This record covers a single TCR beta chain. As yet, its antigen is unknown. Germline CDR1 reads SGHVS; CDR2 reads FQNEAQ. This CDR3 is built from 14 residues. With V trimmed by 8 bases and J by 3 bases, 4 bases remained unmatched. This sample stems from a study of cytomegalovirus exposure and HLA in healthy donors. The wider study: Unique TCR beta sequences numbering some 110 million came from 150 million to 200 million T cells in an earlier analysis. Within the Caucasian-associated ancestry cluster were approximately 77% of the approximately 400 genotyped donors.

Findings and caveats of the study: A later analysis reportedly found fewer N-insertions in an Asian-associated ancestry cluster than the approximately 670-donor mean.

With 60 Vbeta and 13 Jbeta primers, the PCR was carried out. Clones were sequenced by immunoSEQ multiplex PCR, and TCRdb holds only the in-frame ones, with some missing. The repertoire holds approximately 170,000 clones, with 80% to 90% as singletons. The specimen was PBMCs. This TCR was recovered from a woman aged 18-29 years in good health and CMV-seronegative. The chain uses TRBV7-8 and TRBJ2-1, with 10 bases that match TRBD1. CDR3 protein: CASSGQGYYNEQFF. The CDR3 DNA sequence: TGTGCCAGCTCGGGACAGGGGTACTACAATGAGCAGTTCTTC.